These 4 T cell receptor beta chains originate from one sample sequenced in a study of beta chain features in type 1 diabetes. Study-wide results and limits: Shorter TCRB CDR3s, moderately but significantly so, were found in Type 1 diabetes patients in all four CD4+ subsets.

Expressed TCRB transcripts got sequenced, as all isolated RNA was reverse transcribed. Profiling relied on immunoSEQ multiplex PCR, and the TCRdb table lists in-frame clones only, not all of them. There are about 300,000 clones in the sample; roughly 12% occur only once, and about 0.016% lies in the top ten. Antigens of these TCRs are unknown. Sequences were obtained from naive CD4+ T cells from blood. All receptors derive from a woman under 30 with type 1 diabetes.

Regarding this clone: The same CDR3 arises from other DNA sequences in this sample as well. This sequence joins TRBV7-2 and TRBJ2-3, with D perhaps TRBD1 (5 bases). Germline-derived CDR1 and CDR2 are SGHTA and FQGNSA. V shed 1 base and J shed 0 bases, with 5 bases lying between them. The CDR3 length is 14 residues. The CDR3 protein is CASSLGQSTDTQYF. CDR3 bases: TGTGCCAGCAGCTTAGGACAGAGCACAGATACGCAGTATTTT.

This clone has a handful of counts. V and J are TRBV7-2 and TRBJ2-5; 8 bases fit TRBD2. This CDR3 comprises 14 residues. The germline V gene has CDR1 SGHTA and CDR2 FQGNSA. V gave up 1 base and J gave up 9 bases; unmatched junction bases: 7. The CDR3 DNA reads TGTGCCAGCAGCTTAGGAACTAGCGGAGGGGCCCAGTACTTC. Translating gives CASSLGTSGGAQYF.

This clone was picked up one time. J is TRBJ2-1 and V is TRBV10-3, with 12 bases fitting TRBD2. After removal of 8 bases from V and 4 bases from J, the junction contained 15 bases not matched to a gene. The CDR3 is 18 amino acids. Germline values: CDR1 ENHRY, CDR2 SYGVKD. DNA for the CDR3: TGTGCCATCTCCTCAGGGGGCAGGACTAGCGGGAATTACAATGAGCAGTTCTTC. Its protein is CAISSGGRTSGNYNEQFF.

The chain uses TRBV7-2 and TRBJ2-7, with 7 bases lining up with TRBD2. This CDR3 is built from 13 residues. V gave up 6 bases and J gave up 7 bases; unmatched junction bases: 9. Germline V gene sequence: CDR1 SGHTA, CDR2 FQGNSA. Here the CDR3 reads CASSASGLWEQYF. DNA of the CDR3: TGTGCCAGCAGTGCTAGCGGCTTGTGGGAGCAGTACTTC.